The T cell receptor beta chain described here comes from a study of graft-versus-host responses after intestinal transplantation. Produced via immunoSEQ multiplex PCR; TCRdb's table is partial and in-frame only. There are tens of thousands of clones in the sample; 85% to 90% occur only once, and about 4.2% lies in the top ten. As for this clone: Its antigen remains unidentified.

This CDR3 region has 19 residues. Germline CDR1 is MNHEY and CDR2 is SMNVEV (reference sequence). V trimming: 5 bases; J trimming: 1 base; junction bases outside the gene matches: 16. Study results and limitations: GvH clones were found in recipient marrow; some appeared first in ileum or blood.

The chain links TRBV27 to TRBJ1-5; 8 nucleotides match TRBD1. Here the sequenced sample was unstimulated CD8+ T cells sorted from spleen or lymph node cells, taken before transplant. The sequence was collected from a human donor who was the organ donor for an intestinal transplant. The CDR3 loop is CASSPDREVPIWSNQPQHF. DNA of the CDR3: TGTGCCAGCAGTCCGGACAGGGAAGTTCCCATATGGAGCAATCAGCCCCAGCATTTT.